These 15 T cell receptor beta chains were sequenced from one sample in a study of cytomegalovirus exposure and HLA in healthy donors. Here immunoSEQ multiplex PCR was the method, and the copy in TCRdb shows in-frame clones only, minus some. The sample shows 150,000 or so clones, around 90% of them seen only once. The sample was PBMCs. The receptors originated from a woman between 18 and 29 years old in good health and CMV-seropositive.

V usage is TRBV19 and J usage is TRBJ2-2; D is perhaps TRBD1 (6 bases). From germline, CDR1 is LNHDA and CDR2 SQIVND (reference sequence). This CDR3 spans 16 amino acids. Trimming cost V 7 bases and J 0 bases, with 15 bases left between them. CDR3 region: CASTPVGHSNTGELFF. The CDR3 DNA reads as TGTGCCAGTACCCCGGTGGGACATTCGAACACCGGGGAGCTGTTTTTT.

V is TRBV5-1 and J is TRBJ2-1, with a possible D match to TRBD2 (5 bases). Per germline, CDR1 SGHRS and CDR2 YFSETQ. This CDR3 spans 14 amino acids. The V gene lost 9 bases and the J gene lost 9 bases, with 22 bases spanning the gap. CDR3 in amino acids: CATRGRAALGEQFF. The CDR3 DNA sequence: TGCGCCACCCGGGGTAGGGCGGCCCTCGGTGAGCAGTTCTTC.

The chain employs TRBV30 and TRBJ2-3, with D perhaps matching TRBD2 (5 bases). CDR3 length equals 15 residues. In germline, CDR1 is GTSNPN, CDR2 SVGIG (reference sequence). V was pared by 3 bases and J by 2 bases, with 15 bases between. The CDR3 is CAWSLSGSPTDTQYF. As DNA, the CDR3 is TGTGCCTGGAGCTTATCGGGGTCCCCCACAGATACGCAGTATTTT.

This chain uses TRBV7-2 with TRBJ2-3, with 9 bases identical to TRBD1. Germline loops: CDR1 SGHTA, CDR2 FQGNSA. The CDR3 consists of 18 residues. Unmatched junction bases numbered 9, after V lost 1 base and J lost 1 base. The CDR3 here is CASSLVVTGGAGTDTQYF. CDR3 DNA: TGTGCCAGCAGCTTAGTGGTTACAGGGGGCGCGGGCACAGATACGCAGTATTTT.

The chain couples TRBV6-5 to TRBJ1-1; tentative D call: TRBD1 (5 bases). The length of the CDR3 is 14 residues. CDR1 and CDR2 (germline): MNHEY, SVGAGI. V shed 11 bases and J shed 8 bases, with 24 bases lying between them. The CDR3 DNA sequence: TGTGCCTCAAAACGTCGGGCGGAGGAGGGGGAAGCTTTCTTT. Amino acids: CASKRRAEEGEAFF.

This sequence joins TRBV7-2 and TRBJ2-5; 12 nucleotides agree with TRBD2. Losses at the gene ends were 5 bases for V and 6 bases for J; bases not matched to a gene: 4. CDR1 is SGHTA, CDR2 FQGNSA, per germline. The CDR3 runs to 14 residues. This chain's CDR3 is CASSATSGRKTQYF. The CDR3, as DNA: TGTGCCAGCAGCGCGACTAGCGGGAGAAAGACCCAGTACTTC.

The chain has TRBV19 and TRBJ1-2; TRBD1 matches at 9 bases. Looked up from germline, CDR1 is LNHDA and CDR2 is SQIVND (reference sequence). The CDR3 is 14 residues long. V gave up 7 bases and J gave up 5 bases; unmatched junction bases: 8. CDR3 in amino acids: CASKAGQGRYGYTF. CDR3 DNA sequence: TGTGCCAGTAAAGCCGGACAGGGGAGGTATGGCTACACCTTC.

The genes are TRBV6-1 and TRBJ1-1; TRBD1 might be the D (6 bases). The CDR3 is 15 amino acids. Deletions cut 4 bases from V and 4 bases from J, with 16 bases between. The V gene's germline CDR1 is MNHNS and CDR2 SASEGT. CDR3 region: CASSATGHTATEAFF. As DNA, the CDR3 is TGTGCCAGCAGTGCAACGGGACACACCGCCACTGAAGCTTTCTTT.

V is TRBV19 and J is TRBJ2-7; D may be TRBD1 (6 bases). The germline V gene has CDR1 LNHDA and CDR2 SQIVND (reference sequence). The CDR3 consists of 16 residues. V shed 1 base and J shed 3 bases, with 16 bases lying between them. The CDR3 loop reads CASSIVRQGSNYEQYF. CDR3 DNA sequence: TGTGCCAGTAGTATAGTCCGGCAGGGGAGCAACTACGAGCAGTACTTC.

The CDR3 sequence: CASSLVTSGALETQYF. In nucleotides, the CDR3 is TGCGCCAGCAGCTTGGTTACTAGCGGGGCTTTGGAGACCCAGTACTTC. This rearrangement joins TRBV5-1 to TRBJ2-5; 10 nucleotides match TRBD2. The CDR3 consists of 16 residues. The junction had 7 bases not matched to a gene; V was cut back by 0 bases and J by 5 bases. Germline V gene lookup returns CDR1 SGHRS and CDR2 YFSETQ.

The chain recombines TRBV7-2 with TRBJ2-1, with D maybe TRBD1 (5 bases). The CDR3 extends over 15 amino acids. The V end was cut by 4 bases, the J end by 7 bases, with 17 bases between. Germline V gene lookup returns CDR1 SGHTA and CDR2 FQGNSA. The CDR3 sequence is CASSSVGSRVNEQFF. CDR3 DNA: TGTGCCAGCAGCTCCGTTGGGTCCAGGGTGAATGAGCAGTTCTTC.

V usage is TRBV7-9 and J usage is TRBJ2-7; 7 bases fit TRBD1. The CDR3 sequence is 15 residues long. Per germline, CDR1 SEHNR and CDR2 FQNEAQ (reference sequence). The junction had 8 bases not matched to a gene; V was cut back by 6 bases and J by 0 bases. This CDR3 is CASSAMTGPSYEQYF. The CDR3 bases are TGTGCCAGCAGTGCCATGACAGGGCCCTCCTACGAGCAGTACTTC.

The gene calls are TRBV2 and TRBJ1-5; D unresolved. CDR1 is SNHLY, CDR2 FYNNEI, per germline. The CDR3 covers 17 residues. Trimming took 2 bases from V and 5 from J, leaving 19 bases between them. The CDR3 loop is CASSETALREAHQPQHF. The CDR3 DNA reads TGTGCCAGCAGTGAAACGGCTCTCAGAGAGGCACATCAGCCCCAGCATTTT. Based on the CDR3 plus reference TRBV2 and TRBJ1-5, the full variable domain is EPEVTQTPSHQVTQMGQEVILRCVPISNHLYFYWYRQILGQKVEFLVSFYNNEISEKSEIFDDQFSVERPDGSNFTLKIRSTKLEDSAMYFCASSETALREAHQPQHFGDGTRLSIL.

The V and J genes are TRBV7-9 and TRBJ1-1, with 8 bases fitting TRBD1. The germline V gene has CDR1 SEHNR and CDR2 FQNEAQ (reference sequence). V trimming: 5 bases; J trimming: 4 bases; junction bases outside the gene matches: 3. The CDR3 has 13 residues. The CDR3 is CASSGQGRTEAFF. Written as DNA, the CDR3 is TGTGCCAGCAGCGGACAGGGTCGCACTGAAGCTTTCTTT. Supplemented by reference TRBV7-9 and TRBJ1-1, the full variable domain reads DTGVSQNPRHKITKRGQNVTFRCDPISEHNRLYWYRQTLGQGPEFLTYFQNEAQLEKSRLLSDRFSAERPKGSFSTLEIQRTEQGDSAMYLCASSGQGRTEAFFGQGTRLTVV.

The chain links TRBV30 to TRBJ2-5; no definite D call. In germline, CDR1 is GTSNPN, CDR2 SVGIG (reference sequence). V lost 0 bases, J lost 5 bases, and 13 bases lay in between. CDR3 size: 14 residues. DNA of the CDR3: TGTGCCTGGAGTGTCTGGAGAATGCAGGAGACCCAGTACTTC. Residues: CAWSVWRMQETQYF.